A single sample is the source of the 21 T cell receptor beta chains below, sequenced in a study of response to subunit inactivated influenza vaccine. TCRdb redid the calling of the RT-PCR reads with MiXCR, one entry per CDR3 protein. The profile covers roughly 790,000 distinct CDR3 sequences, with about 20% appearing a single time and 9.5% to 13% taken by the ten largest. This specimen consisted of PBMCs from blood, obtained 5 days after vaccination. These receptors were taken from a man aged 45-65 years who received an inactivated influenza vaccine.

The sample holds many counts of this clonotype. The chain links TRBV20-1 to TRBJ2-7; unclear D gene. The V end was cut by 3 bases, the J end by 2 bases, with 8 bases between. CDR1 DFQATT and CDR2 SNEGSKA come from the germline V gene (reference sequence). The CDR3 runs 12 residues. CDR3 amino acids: CSASQGTYEQYF. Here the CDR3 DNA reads TGCAGTGCTAGTCAAGGAACCTACGAGCAGTACTTC.

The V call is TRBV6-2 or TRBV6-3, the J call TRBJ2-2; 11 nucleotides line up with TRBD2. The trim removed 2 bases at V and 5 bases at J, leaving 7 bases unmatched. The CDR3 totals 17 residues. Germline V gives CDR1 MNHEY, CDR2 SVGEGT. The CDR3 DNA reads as TGTGCCAGCAGTTACCTTAGCGGGGGGGCCAAGACCGGGGAGCTGTTTTTT. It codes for CASSYLSGGAKTGELFF.

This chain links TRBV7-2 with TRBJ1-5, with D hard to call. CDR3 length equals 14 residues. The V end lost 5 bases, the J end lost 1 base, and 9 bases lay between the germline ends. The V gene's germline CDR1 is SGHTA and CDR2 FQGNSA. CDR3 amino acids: CASSRTESNQPQHF. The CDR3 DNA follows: TGTGCCAGCAGCCGGACGGAAAGCAATCAGCCCCAGCATTTT.

This CDR3 reads CASSYSGGLANVLTF. CDR3 nucleotides: TGTGCCAGCAGTTACTCGGGAGGGTTGGCCAACGTCCTGACTTTC. This sequence joins TRBV6-5 and TRBJ2-6; 7 bases map to TRBD2. This CDR3 is 15 amino acids long. Germline values: CDR1 MNHEY, CDR2 SVGAGI. With V trimmed by 0 bases and J by 6 bases, 2 bases remained unmatched.

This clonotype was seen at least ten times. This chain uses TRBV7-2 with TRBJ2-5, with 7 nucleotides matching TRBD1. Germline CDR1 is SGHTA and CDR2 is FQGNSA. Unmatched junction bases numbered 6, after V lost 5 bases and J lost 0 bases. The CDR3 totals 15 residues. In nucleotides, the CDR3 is TGTGCCAGCAGCCGGGACAGATTGTACCAAGAGACCCAGTACTTC. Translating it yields CASSRDRLYQETQYF.

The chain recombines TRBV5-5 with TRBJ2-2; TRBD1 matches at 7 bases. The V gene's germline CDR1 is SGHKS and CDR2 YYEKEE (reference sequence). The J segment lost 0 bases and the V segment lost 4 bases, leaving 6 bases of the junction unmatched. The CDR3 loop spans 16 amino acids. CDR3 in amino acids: CASSPYQGANTGELFF. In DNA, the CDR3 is TGTGCCAGCAGCCCGTACCAGGGGGCGAACACCGGGGAGCTGTTTTTT.

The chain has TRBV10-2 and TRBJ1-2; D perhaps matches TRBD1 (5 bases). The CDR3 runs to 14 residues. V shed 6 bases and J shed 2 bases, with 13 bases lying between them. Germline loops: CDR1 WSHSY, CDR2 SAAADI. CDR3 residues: CASRGPGTNYGYTF. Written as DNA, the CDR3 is TGCGCCAGCAGGGGGCCAGGGACGAACTATGGCTACACCTTC.

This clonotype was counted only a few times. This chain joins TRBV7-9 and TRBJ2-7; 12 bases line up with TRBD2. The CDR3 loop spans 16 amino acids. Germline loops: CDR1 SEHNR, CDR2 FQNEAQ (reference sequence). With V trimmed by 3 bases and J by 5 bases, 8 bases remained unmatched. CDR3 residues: CASSFTLAGGPHEQYF. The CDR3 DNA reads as TGTGCCAGCAGCTTCACTCTAGCGGGAGGGCCCCACGAGCAGTACTTC.

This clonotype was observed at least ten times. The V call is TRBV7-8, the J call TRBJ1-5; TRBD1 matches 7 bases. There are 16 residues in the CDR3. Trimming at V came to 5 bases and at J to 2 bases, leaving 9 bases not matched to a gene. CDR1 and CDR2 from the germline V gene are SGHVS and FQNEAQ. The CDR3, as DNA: TGTGCCAGCAGCCGGAACGACAGGGCTGGCAATCAGCCCCAGCATTTT. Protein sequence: CASSRNDRAGNQPQHF. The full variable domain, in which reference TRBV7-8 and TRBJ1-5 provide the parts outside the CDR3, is GAGVSQSPRYKVAKRGQDVALRCDPISGHVSLFWYQQALGQGPEFLTYFQNEAQLDKSGLPSDRFFAERPEGSVSTLKIQRTQQEDSAVYLCASSRNDRAGNQPQHFGDGTRLSIL.

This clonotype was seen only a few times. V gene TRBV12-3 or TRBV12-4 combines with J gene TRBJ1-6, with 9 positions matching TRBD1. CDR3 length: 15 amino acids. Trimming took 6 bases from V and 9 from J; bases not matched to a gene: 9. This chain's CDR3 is CASRGVGTGSSPLHF. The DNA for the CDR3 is TGTGCCAGCAGGGGGGTCGGGACAGGGAGTTCACCCCTCCACTTT.

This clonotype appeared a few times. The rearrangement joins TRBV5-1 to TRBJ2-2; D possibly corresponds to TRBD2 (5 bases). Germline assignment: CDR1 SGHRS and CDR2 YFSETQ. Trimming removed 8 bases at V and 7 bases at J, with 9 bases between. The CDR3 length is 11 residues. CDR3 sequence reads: CASIGVGELFF. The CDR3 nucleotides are TGCGCCAGTATCGGGGTCGGGGAGCTGTTTTTT.

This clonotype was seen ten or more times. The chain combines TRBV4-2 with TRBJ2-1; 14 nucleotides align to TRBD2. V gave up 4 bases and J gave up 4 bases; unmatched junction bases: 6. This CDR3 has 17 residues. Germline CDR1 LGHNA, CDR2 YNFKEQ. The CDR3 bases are TGTGCCAGCAGCCTGGGACTAGCGGGAGATGGTTACAATGAGCAGTTCTTC. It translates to CASSLGLAGDGYNEQFF.

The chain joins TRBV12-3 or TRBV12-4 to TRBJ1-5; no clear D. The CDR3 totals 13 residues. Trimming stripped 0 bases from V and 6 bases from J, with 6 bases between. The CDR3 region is CASSLAPLQPQHF. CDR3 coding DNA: TGTGCCAGCAGTTTAGCCCCGCTTCAGCCCCAGCATTTT.

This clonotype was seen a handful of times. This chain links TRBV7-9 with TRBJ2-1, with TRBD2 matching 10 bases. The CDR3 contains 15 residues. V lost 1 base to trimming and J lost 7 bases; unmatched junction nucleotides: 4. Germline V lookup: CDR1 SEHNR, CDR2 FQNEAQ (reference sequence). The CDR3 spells CASSLGASGSNEQFF. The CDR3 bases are TGTGCCAGCAGCTTAGGAGCTAGCGGGAGTAATGAGCAGTTCTTC.

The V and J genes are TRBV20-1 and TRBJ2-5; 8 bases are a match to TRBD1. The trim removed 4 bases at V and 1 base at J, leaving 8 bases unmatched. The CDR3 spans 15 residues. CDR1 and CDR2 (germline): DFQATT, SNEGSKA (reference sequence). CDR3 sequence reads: CSATDRGFSQETQYF. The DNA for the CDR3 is TGCAGTGCTACCGACAGGGGTTTTTCCCAAGAGACCCAGTACTTC.

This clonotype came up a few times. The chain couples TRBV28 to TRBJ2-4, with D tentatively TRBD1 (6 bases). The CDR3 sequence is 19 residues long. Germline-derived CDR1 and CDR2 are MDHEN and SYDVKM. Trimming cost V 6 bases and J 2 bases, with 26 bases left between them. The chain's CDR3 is CASSPGPMKQGATKNIQYF. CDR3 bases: TGTGCCAGCAGCCCCGGCCCCATGAAACAGGGAGCAACCAAAAACATTCAGTACTTC.

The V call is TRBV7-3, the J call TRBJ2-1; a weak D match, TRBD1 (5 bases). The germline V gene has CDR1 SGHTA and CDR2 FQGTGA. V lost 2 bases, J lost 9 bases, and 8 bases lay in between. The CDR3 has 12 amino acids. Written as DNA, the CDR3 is TGTGCCAGCAGCTTACAGGGCAGTGAGCAGTTCTTC. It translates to CASSLQGSEQFF.

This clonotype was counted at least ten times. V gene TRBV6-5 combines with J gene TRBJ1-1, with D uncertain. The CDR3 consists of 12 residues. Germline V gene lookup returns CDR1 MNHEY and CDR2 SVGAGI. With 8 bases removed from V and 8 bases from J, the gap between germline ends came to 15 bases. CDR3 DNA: TGTGCCAGCGGGCAATTGGGGAGCGAAGCTTTCTTT. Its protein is CASGQLGSEAFF.

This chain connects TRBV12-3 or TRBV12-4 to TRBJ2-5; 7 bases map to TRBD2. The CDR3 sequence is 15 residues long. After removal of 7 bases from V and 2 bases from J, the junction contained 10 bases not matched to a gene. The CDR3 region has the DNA TGTGCCAGCAAACGGTACGGGGGGACGCAAGAGACCCAGTACTTC. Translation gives CASKRYGGTQETQYF.

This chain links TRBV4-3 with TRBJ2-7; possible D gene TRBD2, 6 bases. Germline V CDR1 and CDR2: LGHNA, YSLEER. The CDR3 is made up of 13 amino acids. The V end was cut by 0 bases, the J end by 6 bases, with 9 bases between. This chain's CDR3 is CASSQDGGGEQYF. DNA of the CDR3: TGCGCCAGCAGCCAAGACGGGGGTGGCGAGCAGTACTTC.

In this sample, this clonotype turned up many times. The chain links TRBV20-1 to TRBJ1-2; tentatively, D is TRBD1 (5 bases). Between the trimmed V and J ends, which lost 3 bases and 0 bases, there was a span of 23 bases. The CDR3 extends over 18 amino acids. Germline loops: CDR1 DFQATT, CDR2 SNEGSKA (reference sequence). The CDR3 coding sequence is TGCAGTGCTAGCATGGGGGTTGGAAGTTACGAGGCTAACTATGGCTACACCTTC. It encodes CSASMGVGSYEANYGYTF.